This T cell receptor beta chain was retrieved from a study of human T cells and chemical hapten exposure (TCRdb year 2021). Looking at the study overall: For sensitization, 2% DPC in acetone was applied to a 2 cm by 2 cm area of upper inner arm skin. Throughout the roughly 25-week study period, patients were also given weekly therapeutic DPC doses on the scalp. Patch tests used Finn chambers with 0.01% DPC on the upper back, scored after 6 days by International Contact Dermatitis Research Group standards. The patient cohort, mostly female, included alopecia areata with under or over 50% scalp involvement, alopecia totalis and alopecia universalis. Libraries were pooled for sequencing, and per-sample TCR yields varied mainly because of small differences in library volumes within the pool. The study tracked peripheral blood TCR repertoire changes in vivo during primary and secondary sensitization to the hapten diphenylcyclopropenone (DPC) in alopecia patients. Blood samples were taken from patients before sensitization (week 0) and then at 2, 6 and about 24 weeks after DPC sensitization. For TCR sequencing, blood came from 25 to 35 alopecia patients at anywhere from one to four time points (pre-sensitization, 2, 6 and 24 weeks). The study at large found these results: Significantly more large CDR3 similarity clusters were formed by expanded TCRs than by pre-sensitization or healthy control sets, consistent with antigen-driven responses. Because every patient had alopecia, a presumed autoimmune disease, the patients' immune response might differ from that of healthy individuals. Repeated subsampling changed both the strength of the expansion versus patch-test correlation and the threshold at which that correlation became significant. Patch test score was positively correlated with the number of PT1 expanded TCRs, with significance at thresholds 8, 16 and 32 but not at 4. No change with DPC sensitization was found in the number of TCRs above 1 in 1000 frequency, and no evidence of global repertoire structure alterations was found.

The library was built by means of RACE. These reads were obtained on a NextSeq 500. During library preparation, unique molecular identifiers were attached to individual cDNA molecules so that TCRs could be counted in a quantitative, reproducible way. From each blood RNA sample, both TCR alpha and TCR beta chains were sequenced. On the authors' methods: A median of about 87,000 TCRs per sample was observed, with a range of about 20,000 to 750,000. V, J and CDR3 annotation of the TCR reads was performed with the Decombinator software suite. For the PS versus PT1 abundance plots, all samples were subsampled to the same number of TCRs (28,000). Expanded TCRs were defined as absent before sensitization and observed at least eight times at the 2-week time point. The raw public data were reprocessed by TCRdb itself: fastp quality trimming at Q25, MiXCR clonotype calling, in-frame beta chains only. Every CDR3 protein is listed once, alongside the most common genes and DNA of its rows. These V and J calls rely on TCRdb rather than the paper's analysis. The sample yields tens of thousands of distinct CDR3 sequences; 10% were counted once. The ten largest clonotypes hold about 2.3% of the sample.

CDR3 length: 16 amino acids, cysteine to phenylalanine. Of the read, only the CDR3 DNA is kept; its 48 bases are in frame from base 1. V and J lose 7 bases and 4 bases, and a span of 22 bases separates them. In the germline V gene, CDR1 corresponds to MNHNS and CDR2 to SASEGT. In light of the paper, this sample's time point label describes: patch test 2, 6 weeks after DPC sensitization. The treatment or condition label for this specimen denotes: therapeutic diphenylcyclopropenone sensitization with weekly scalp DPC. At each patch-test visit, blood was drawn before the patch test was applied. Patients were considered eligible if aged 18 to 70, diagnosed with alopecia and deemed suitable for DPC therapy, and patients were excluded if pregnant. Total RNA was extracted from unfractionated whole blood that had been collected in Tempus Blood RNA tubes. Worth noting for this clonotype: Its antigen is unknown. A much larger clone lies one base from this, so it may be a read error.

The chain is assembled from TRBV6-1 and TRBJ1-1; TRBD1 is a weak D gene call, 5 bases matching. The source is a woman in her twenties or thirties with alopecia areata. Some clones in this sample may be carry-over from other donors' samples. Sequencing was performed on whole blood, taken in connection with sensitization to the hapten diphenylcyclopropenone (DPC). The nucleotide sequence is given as TGTGCCAGCATTCGGCAGGGCTCTTCGCGGATCACTGAAGCTTTCTTT. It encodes CASIRQGSSRITEAFF.